This section outlines one TCR beta chain sequence together with its context. Its cognate antigen is unknown. With 1 base clipped from V and 5 bases from J, the junction kept 0 bases outside the gene matches. CDR3 length: 13 residues. Germline CDR1 is GTSNPN and CDR2 is SVGIG (reference sequence). The sample comes from a study of cytomegalovirus exposure and HLA in healthy donors. Study-wide results and caveats: Diagnosis of cytomegalovirus status made by the classifier reportedly showed high specificity and sensitivity.

Sequencing was performed with immunoSEQ multiplex PCR; in TCRdb, only in-frame clones are kept and a portion is missing. The table records tens of thousands of clones, around 94% of them present only once. The chain recombines TRBV30 with TRBJ2-1; 9 bases map to TRBD1. Material: PBMCs. This clonotype was obtained from a woman aged 18-35 years in good health and CMV-seronegative. The CDR3 here is CAWSGTGDNEQFF. The CDR3, as DNA: TGTGCCTGGAGTGGGACAGGGGACAATGAGCAGTTCTTC.